The 2 T cell receptor beta chains presented below share a single source sample, sequenced in a study of cytomegalovirus exposure and HLA in healthy donors. The primer mix had 60 Vbeta and 13 Jbeta primers. This table comes from immunoSEQ multiplex PCR, and its TCRdb copy is limited to in-frame clones, with some not included. The data hold more than 150,000 clones, with 80% to 90% observed a single time. The sample was PBMCs. The receptor set was obtained from a man aged 18 to 29 in good health and CMV-seropositive.

The chain employs TRBV19 and TRBJ2-2, with 7 bases lining up with TRBD1. V was pared by 3 bases and J by 3 bases, with 4 bases of the junction left unmatched. The CDR3 contains 15 residues. CDR1 LNHDA and CDR2 SQIVND come from the germline V gene (reference sequence). Here the CDR3 reads CASSIQGDYTGELFF. The CDR3 nucleotides are TGTGCCAGTAGTATCCAGGGGGATTACACCGGGGAGCTGTTTTTT.

The chain combines TRBV2 with TRBJ2-2; TRBD1 matches 9 bases. Unmatched junction bases numbered 12, after V lost 3 bases and J lost 7 bases. The V gene's germline CDR1 is SNHLY and CDR2 FYNNEI. CDR3 length: 17 amino acids. The chain's CDR3 is CASSDWYRGRLIGELFF. In DNA, the CDR3 is TGTGCCAGCAGTGATTGGTACAGGGGGCGATTGATCGGGGAGCTGTTTTTT.